Shown below are 9 T cell receptor beta chains from a single sample sequenced in a study of memory CD4+ T cells and cytomegalovirus serostatus. The protocol was immunoSEQ multiplex PCR, while the TCRdb copy is restricted to in-frame clones and leaves out a portion. Of about 27,000 clones listed, more than 75% are singletons. The sort gate was single viable CD3+CD4+CD8-CD45RO+ cells for memory CD4+ T cells. The sample consisted of memory CD4+ T cells from blood. These receptors came from an adult in good health and CMV-seronegative.

A note on this clone: One end of the junction does not line up with germline, which may come from a read error. The chain uses TRBV5-4 and TRBJ1-1, with TRBD1 identical over 9 bases. The CDR3 has 14 amino acids. Per the germline V gene, CDR1 is SGHNT and CDR2 is YYREEE (reference sequence). Here the CDR3 reads CASSPGQGNSEAFF. The CDR3 region has the DNA TGTGCCAGCAGCCCAGGACAGGGGAACTCTGAAGCTTTCTTT. Full variable domain (rest looked up from reference TRBV5-4 and TRBJ1-1): ETGVTQSPTHLIKTRGQQVTLRCSSQSGHNTVSWYQQALGQGPQFIFQYYREEENGRGNFPPRFSGLQFPNYSSELNVNALELDDSALYLCASSPGQGNSEAFFGQGTRLTVV.

The J gene is TRBJ1-5, the V gene TRBV21-1. TRBV21-1 counts as a pseudogene. The CDR3 runs 16 residues. CDR3 coding DNA: TGTGCCAGCACCGAACTGAAGCCCGGGAGGAATCAGCCCCAGCATTTT. This sequence encodes CASTELKPGRNQPQHF.

The rearrangement joins TRBV5-1 to TRBJ2-1; tentative D call: TRBD2 (5 bases). The CDR3 is made up of 14 amino acids. CDR1 is SGHRS and CDR2 is YFSETQ in the germline V gene. V lost 0 bases and J 3 bases, leaving 7 bases between the germline ends. The DNA of the CDR3 is TGCGCCAGCAGCTTGGAGGACTTCTACAATGAGCAGTTCTTC. This codes for CASSLEDFYNEQFF.

The V call is TRBV6-5, the J call TRBJ1-2; D uncertain. Trimming pared 4 bases from V and 0 bases from J, leaving 6 bases between. The CDR3 extends over 13 amino acids. Germline V gene sequence: CDR1 MNHEY, CDR2 SVGAGI. CDR3 nucleotide sequence: TGTGCCAGCAGTTGGACTGCTAACTATGGCTACACCTTC. Its protein product is CASSWTANYGYTF.

The chain is built from TRBV7-2 and TRBJ1-2; no definite D call. The CDR3 is 15 residues long. Trimming took 0 bases from V and 6 from J, leaving 14 bases between them. Germline assignment: CDR1 SGHTA and CDR2 FQGNSA. The CDR3 DNA sequence: TGTGCCAGCAGCTTAGCGAATTTGGGAAAGCATGGCTACACCTTC. Residues: CASSLANLGKHGYTF.

The DNA for the CDR3 is TGTGCCAGCAGCTTGGATTTAACTAATGAAAAACTGTTTTTT. Amino acids: CASSLDLTNEKLFF. The gene calls are TRBV5-4 and TRBJ1-4; no clear D gene. Germline V gene data show CDR1 as SGHNT and CDR2 as YYREEE (reference sequence). The CDR3 is 14 amino acids. The V end was cut by 0 bases, the J end by 1 base, with 4 bases between.

This clone was seen a few times. The rearrangement links TRBV19 to TRBJ1-2, with 8 bases lining up with TRBD1. Germline values: CDR1 LNHDA, CDR2 SQIVND (reference sequence). CDR3 length equals 13 residues. With 11 bases clipped from V and 8 bases from J, the junction kept 13 bases outside the gene matches. The CDR3 DNA is TGTGCCGCCAAATGGACAGGGAAGGACGGCTACACCTTC. This encodes CAAKWTGKDGYTF.

The rearrangement joins TRBV7-8 to TRBJ2-1; unclear D gene. Trimming removed 6 bases at V and 7 bases at J, with 10 bases between. Germline values: CDR1 SGHVS, CDR2 FQNEAQ. The CDR3 runs to 12 residues. The CDR3 loop is CASRHQANEQFF. As DNA, the CDR3 is TGTGCCAGCAGACACCAAGCGAATGAGCAGTTCTTC. Based on the CDR3 plus reference TRBV7-8 and TRBJ2-1, the full variable domain is GAGVSQSPRYKVAKRGQDVALRCDPISGHVSLFWYQQALGQGPEFLTYFQNEAQLDKSGLPSDRFFAERPEGSVSTLKIQRTQQEDSAVYLCASRHQANEQFFGPGTRLTVL.

This clone was seen more than once but under ten times. The V and J genes are TRBV27 and TRBJ1-5; possibly TRBD1 for D (5 bases). The V and J ends lost 3 bases and 6 bases respectively, with 9 bases between them. Germline CDR1 and CDR2: MNHEY and SMNVEV (reference sequence). The CDR3 contains 13 residues. The CDR3 coding sequence is TGTGCCAGCAGTTTCCGGGGGAGTCAGCCCCAGCATTTT. Encoded protein: CASSFRGSQPQHF.